The rows below give T cell receptor beta chains drawn from one sample of a study of cytomegalovirus exposure and HLA in healthy donors. Libraries were prepared by immunoSEQ multiplex PCR; TCRdb keeps only in-frame clonotypes and omits some of them. Found here are roughly 99,000 clones, over 80% of them singletons; the top ten hold approximately 2.4%. The source material was PBMCs. The receptors were sampled from a man aged 25 to 40 in good health and CMV-seropositive. CDR3s include the opening cysteine and the closing phenylalanine or tryptophan. A D gene is named only where the DNA matches it firmly. Part of the rows lack a size; the others show once, few, many or a class for expanded clones.

>NA|TRBJ2-7|TRBV30|NA
CAWTDSSYEQYF
TGTGCCTGGACGGACAGCTCCTACGAGCAGTACTTC
>NA|TRBJ1-1|TRBV14|NA
CASSRNRAGGAFF
TGTGCCAGCAGCCGTAACAGGGCCGGAGGAGCTTTCTTT
>TRBD1|TRBJ1-1|TRBV6-5|NA
CASTPQGANTEAFF
TGTGCCAGCACCCCACAGGGGGCAAACACTGAAGCTTTCTTT
>NA|TRBJ1-2|TRBV11-2|NA
CASSPGESYGYTF
TGTGCCAGCAGCCCCGGTGAGAGCTATGGCTACACCTTC
>NA|TRBJ1-3|TRBV6-1|NA
CASRGGEDSGNTIYF
TGTGCCAGCAGGGGGGGAGAGGACTCTGGAAACACCATATATTTT
>NA|TRBJ2-2|TRBV2|NA
CASNSAGAGELFF
TGTGCCAGCAATTCTGCAGGGGCCGGGGAGCTGTTTTTT
>NA|TRBJ1-1|TRBV19|once
CASSKQGGGTEAFF
TGTGCCAGTAGTAAACAGGGAGGGGGCACTGAAGCTTTCTTT
>NA|TRBJ1-2|TRBV5-6|NA
CASSLMEVGTF
TGTGCCAGCAGCTTGATGGAGGTTGGCACCTTC
>NA|TRBJ1-1|TRBV5-4|few
CASSRGGGSVNTEAFF
TGTGCCAGCTCGCGAGGGGGGGGGAGCGTGAACACTGAAGCTTTCTTT
>NA|TRBJ1-1|TRBV18|NA
CASSARGMDTEAFF
TGTGCCAGCTCAGCAAGGGGAATGGACACTGAAGCTTTCTTT
>NA|TRBJ1-6|TRBV6-5|NA
CASSARGNSPLHF
TGTGCCAGCAGTGCAAGGGGAAATTCACCCCTCCACTTT
>NA|TRBJ2-1|TRBV6-6|NA
CASSYALGGEQFF
TGTGCCAGCAGTTACGCCCTGGGCGGGGAGCAGTTCTTC
>TRBD1|TRBJ1-2|TRBV5-4|once
CASSSIDRAKGYTF
TGTGCCAGCAGCTCGATCGACAGGGCTAAAGGCTACACCTTC
>NA|TRBJ1-6|TRBV6-1|NA
CASSEAGPEEKYSPLHF
TGTGCCAGCAGTGAAGCGGGGCCAGAGGAAAAGTATTCACCCCTCCACTTT